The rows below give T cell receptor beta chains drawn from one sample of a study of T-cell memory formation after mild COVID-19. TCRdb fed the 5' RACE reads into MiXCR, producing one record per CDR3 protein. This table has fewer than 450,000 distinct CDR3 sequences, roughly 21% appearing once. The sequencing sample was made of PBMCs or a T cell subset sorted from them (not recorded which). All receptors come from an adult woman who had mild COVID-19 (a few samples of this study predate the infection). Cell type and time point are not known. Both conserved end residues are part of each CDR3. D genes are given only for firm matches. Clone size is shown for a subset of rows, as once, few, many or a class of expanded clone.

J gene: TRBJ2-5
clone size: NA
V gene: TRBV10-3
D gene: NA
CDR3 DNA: TGTGCCATCGGGCAAGAGACCCAGTACTTC
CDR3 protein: CAIGQETQYF

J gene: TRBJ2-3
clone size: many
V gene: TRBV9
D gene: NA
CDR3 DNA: TGTGCCAGCAGCGTCAGCGGGAGCACAGATACGCAGTATTTT
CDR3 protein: CASSVSGSTDTQYF

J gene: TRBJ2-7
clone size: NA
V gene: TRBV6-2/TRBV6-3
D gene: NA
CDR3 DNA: TGTGCCAGCAGTTACCTGGGGACGGAGACCCCCTACGAGCAGTACTTC
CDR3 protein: CASSYLGTETPYEQYF

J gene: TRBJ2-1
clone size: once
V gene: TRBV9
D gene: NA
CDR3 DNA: TGTGCCAGCAGCGCAGCTCAAGGGACTCTTAGCGCCGAGCAGTTCTTC
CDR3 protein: CASSAAQGTLSAEQFF

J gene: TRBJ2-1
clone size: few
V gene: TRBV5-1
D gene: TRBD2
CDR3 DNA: TGCGCCAGCAGCTTCCTAGCGGGTTACAATGAGCAGTTCTTC
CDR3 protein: CASSFLAGYNEQFF

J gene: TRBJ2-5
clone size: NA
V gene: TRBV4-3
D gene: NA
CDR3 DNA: TGCGCCAGCAGCCAAGAGACAATTCAAGAGACCCAGTACTTC
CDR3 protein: CASSQETIQETQYF

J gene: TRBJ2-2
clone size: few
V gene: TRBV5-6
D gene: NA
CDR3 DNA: TGTGCCAGCAGCGGGGGACGGTTCACCGGGGAGCTGTTTTTT
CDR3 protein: CASSGGRFTGELFF

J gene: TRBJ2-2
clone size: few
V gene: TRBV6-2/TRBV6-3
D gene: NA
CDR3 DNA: TGTGCCAGCCTACGTTTCACCGGGGAGCTGTTTTTT
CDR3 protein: CASLRFTGELFF

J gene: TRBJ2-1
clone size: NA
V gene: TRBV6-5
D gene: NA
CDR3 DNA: TGTGCCAGCAGTAGGCGTGGACAGTCTAGGAATGAGCAGTTCTTC
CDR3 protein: CASSRRGQSRNEQFF

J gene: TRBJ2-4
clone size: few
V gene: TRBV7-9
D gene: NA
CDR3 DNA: TGTGCCAGCAGCTTAGTTGAAGGTCGTATAGCCAAAAACATTCAGTACTTC
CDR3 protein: CASSLVEGRIAKNIQYF

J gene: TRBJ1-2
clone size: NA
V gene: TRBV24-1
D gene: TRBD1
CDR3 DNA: TGTGCCACCAGTGACTTAGCGGGACAGGGGGACTATGGCTACACCTTC
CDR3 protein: CATSDLAGQGDYGYTF

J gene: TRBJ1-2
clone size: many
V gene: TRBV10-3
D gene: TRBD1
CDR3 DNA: TGTGCCATCAGTGGTGGGGACAGGAAAAACTATGGCTACACCTTC
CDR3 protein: CAISGGDRKNYGYTF

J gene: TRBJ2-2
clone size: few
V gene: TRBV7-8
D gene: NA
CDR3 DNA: TGTGCCAGCAGCTTCGGGCGCGGGGAGCTGTTTTTT
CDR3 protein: CASSFGRGELFF